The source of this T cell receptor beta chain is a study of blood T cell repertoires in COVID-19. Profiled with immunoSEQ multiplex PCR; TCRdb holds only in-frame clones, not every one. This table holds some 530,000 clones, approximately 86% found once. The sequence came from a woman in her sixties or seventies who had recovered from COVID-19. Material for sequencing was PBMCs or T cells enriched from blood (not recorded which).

The CDR3 DNA is TGTGCCAGCAGCTTAGCCAGGGAAACCGGGGAGCTGTTTTTT. Protein: CASSLARETGELFF. This chain uses TRBV11-2 with TRBJ2-2, with D possibly TRBD1 on 5 matching bases. CDR3 length: 14 residues. Trimming pared 1 base from V and 5 bases from J, leaving 8 bases between. Germline CDR1 reads SGHAT; CDR2 reads FQNNGV.